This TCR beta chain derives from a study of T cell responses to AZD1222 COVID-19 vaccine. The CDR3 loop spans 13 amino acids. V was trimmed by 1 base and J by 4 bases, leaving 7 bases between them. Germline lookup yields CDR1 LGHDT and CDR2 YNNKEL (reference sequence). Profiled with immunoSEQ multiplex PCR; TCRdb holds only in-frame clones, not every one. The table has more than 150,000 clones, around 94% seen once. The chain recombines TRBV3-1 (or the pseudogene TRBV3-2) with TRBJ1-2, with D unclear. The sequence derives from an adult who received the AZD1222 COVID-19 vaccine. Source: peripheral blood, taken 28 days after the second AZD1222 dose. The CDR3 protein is CASSQGSVYGYTF. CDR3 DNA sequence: TGTGCCAGCAGCCAAGGTTCAGTCTATGGCTACACCTTC.